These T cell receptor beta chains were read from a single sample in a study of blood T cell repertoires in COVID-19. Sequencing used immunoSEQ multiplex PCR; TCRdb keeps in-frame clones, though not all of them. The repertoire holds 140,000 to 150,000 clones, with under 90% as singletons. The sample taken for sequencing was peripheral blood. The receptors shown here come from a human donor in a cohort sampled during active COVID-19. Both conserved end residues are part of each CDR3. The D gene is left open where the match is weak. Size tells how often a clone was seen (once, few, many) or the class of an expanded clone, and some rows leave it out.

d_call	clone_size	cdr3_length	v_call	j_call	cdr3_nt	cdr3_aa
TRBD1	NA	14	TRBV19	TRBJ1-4	TGTGCCAGTAGTCAAGACAGGGGGCGAGAAAAACTGTTTTTT	CASSQDRGREKLFF
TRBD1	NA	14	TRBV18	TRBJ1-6	TGTGCCAGCTCACCTGACAGGGGGAGGTCACCCCTCCACTTT	CASSPDRGRSPLHF
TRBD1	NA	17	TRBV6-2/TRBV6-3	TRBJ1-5	TGTGCCAGCAGTTACTCGACGGGACAGGGGGCAAGTCAGCCCCAGCATTTT	CASSYSTGQGASQPQHF
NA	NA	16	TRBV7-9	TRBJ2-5	TGTGCCAGCAGCTTAGGGTCAGGGGCAGGCCAAGAGACCCAGTACTTC	CASSLGSGAGQETQYF
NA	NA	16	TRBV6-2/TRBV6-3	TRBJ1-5	TGTGCCAGCAGTTACTCCCTATACAGGGAAGGTCAGCCCCAGCATTTT	CASSYSLYREGQPQHF
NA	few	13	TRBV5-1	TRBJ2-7	TGCGCCAGCAGCTGGGCCCAGGTAGACGAGCAGTACTTC	CASSWAQVDEQYF
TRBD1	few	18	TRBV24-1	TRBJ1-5	TGTGCCACCAGTGATCCCAACTCGGGACAGTGGAACAATCAGCCCCAGCATTTT	CATSDPNSGQWNNQPQHF
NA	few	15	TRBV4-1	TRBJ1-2	TGCGCCAGCAGCCAAGGCGGGATCCTTAACTATGGCTACACCTTC	CASSQGGILNYGYTF
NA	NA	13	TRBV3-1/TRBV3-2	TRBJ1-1	TGTGCCAGCAGCCAAGTTCGGGGGATTGAAGCTTTCTTT	CASSQVRGIEAFF
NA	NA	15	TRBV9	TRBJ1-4	TGTGCCAGCAGCGTAGGCGGCAGGGCAGGGGAAAAACTGTTTTTT	CASSVGGRAGEKLFF
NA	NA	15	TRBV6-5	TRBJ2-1	TGTGCCAGCAGCGCCGTAAAGGGGACCTACAATGAGCAGTTCTTC	CASSAVKGTYNEQFF
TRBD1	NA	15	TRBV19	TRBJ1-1	TGTGCCAGTAGTTCGGGACAGACTATGAACACTGAAGCTTTCTTT	CASSSGQTMNTEAFF
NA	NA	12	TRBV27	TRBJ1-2	TGTGCCAGCAGATCAGGGGCTCGTGGCTACACCTTC	CASRSGARGYTF
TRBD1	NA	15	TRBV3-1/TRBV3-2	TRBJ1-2	TGTGCCAGCAGTCGGGACAGGGGGACTAACTATGGCTACACCTTC	CASSRDRGTNYGYTF
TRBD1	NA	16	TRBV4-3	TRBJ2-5	TGCGCCAGCAGCCAAGATTTCCGGACAGGGGAAGAGACCCAGTACTTC	CASSQDFRTGEETQYF
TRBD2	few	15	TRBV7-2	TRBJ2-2	TGTGCCAGCAGCCAACTCGGACTAGTCATCGGGGAGCTGTTTTTT	CASSQLGLVIGELFF
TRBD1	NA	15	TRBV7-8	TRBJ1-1	TGTGCCAGCAGACCCGGGACAGCCCCAAACACTGAAGCTTTCTTT	CASRPGTAPNTEAFF
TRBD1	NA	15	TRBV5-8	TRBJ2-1	TGTGCCAGCAACTTGGAGGGACAGGGAAAGGATGAGCAGTTCTTC	CASNLEGQGKDEQFF
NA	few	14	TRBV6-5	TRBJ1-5	TGTGCCAGCAGTTACTCGAGGGGGGGTCAGCCCCAGCATTTT	CASSYSRGGQPQHF
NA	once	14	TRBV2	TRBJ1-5	TGTGCCAGCAGCGCCGGGGGTTCTATACAGCCCCAGCATTTT	CASSAGGSIQPQHF
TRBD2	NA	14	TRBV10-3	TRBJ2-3	TGTGCCATCAGGGGAGCGGGGAGCACAGATACGCAGTATTTT	CAIRGAGSTDTQYF
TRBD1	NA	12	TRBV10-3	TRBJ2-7	TGTGCCATCAGTGAACAGGGGGCCGAGCAGTACTTC	CAISEQGAEQYF
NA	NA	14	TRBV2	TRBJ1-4	TGTGCCAGCAGTGCGCCTCTACCTAATGAAAAACTGTTTTTT	CASSAPLPNEKLFF
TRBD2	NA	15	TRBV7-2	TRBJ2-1	TGTGCCAGCAGGCTAGCGGGGTCCATAAACAATGAGCAGTTCTTC	CASRLAGSINNEQFF
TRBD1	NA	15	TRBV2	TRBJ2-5	TGTGCCAGCAGTGCCGGACAGGGGCGGGGGGAGACCCAGTACTTC	CASSAGQGRGETQYF
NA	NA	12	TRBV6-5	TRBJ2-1	TGTGCCAGCAGTCTTCGACAGCATGAGCAGTTCTTC	CASSLRQHEQFF
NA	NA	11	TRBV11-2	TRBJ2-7	TGTGCCAGCAGCATCACCTACGAGCAGTACTTC	CASSITYEQYF
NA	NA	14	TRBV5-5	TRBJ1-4	TGTGCCAGCAGGACAGCTCCAACTAATGAAAAACTGTTTTTT	CASRTAPTNEKLFF
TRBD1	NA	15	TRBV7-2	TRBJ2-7	TGTGCCAGCAGCTTAGAGGACAGGGGGCTGTACGAGCAGTACTTC	CASSLEDRGLYEQYF
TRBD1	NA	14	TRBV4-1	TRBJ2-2	TGCGCCAGCAGCCCGGACAGGGCGCCCGGGGAGCTGTTTTTT	CASSPDRAPGELFF
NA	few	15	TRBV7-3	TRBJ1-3	TGTGCCAGCAGCCCCTCGGGGGGCTCAGGAAACACCATATATTTT	CASSPSGGSGNTIYF
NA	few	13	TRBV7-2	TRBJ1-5	TGTGCCAGCAGCTTAGGCGTAAATCAGCCCCAGCATTTT	CASSLGVNQPQHF
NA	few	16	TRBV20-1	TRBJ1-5	TGCAGTGCTAGTATGGAGGGAGACTATAGCAATCAGCCCCAGCATTTT	CSASMEGDYSNQPQHF
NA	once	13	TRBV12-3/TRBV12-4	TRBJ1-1	TGTGCCAGCAGTTTGCAGGGGCACACTGAAGCTTTCTTT	CASSLQGHTEAFF
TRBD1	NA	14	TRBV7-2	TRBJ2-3	TGTGCCAGCAGCTGGGGACAGAGCACAGATACGCAGTATTTT	CASSWGQSTDTQYF
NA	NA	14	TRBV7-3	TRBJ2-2	TGTGCCAGCAGCCCGACGACAGTCACCGGGGAGCTGTTTTTT	CASSPTTVTGELFF
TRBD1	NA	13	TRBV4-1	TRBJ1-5	TGCGCCAGCAGCCAGACAGGGGCACAGCCCCAGCATTTT	CASSQTGAQPQHF
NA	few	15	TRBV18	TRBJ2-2	TGTGCCAGCTCACCAAAGGCGGGGAAAGGCGGGGAGCTGTTTTTT	CASSPKAGKGGELFF
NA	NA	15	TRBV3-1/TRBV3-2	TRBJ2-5	TGTGCCAGCAGCCAATTTGAGGGTAGCCAAGAGACCCAGTACTTC	CASSQFEGSQETQYF
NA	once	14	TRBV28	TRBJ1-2	TGTGCCAGCAGTGGGATGTTGGGGGGCTATGGCTACACCTTC	CASSGMLGGYGYTF
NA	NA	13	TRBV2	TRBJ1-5	TGTGCCAGCAGGTCGCGGGGGCAGGAGCCCCAGCATTTT	CASRSRGQEPQHF
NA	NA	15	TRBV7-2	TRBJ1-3	TGTGCCAGCAGCTTTGACTTTCTCTCTGGAAACACCATATATTTT	CASSFDFLSGNTIYF
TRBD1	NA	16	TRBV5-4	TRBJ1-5	TGTGCCAGCAGCTCCCGGGACAGGGGGATTTATCAGCCCCAGCATTTT	CASSSRDRGIYQPQHF
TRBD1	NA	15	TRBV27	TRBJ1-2	TGTGCCAGCAGTTTGAACAGCGGACAGGGGGGTGGCTACACCTTC	CASSLNSGQGGGYTF
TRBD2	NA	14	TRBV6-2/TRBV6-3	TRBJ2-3	TGTGCCAGCAGTACGACTAGCGGGCTGGTTACGCAGTATTTT	CASSTTSGLVTQYF
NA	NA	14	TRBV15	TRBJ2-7	TGTGCCACCAGCAGAGAGGGCCTTACCTACGAGCAGTACTTC	CATSREGLTYEQYF
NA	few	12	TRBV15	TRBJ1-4	TGTGCCACCAGCGCCCGAGGGGAAAAACTGTTTTTT	CATSARGEKLFF
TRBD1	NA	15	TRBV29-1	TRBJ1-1	TGCAGCGTTGAGGGACAGGGGACAATCAACACTGAAGCTTTCTTT	CSVEGQGTINTEAFF
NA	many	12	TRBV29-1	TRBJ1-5	TGCAGCGTTGAATTCGGGGGGGAGCCCCAGCATTTT	CSVEFGGEPQHF
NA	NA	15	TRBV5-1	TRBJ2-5	TGCGCCAGCAGCAACCCGACAGGATACCAAGAGACCCAGTACTTC	CASSNPTGYQETQYF
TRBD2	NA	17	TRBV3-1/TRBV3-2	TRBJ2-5	TGTGCCAGCAGCCAACCAACTAGCGGGGGGGCGGGGAAGACCCAGTACTTC	CASSQPTSGGAGKTQYF
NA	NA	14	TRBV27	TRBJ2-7	TGTGCCAGCAGTCCGCGACTGAGCTCCTACGAGCAGTACTTC	CASSPRLSSYEQYF
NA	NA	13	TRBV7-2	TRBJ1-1	TGTGCCAGCAGCTCACCAGGGAGGGCTGAAGCTTTCTTT	CASSSPGRAEAFF
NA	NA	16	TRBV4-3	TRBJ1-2	TGCGCCAGCAGCCAAGATAGGACAGACCCTGGGGATGGCTACACCTTC	CASSQDRTDPGDGYTF
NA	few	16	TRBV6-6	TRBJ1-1	TGTGCCAGCAGCTCTCGTGACTTGAGATTGAACACTGAAGCTTTCTTT	CASSSRDLRLNTEAFF